This TCR beta chain stems from a study of shared clonotypes between healthy human individuals. Naivety among CD8 cells was defined by CD45RO negativity and positive CCR7 selection, thereby excluding terminally differentiated effector memory CD45RA+ cells. Per the germline V gene, CDR1 is MNHEY and CDR2 is SMNVEV (reference sequence). The CDR3 consists of 14 residues. Losses at the gene ends were 2 bases for V and 8 bases for J; bases not matched to a gene: 4. Generated by immunoSEQ multiplex PCR, the TCRdb table keeps only in-frame clones and is missing some. The data contain around 2,000,000 clones, less than 95% of them singletons.

The chain joins TRBV27 to TRBJ2-1, with TRBD1 matching over 9 bases. The origin of this receptor is a man younger than 35 in good health. Sequencing used naive CD8+ T cells sorted from blood. CDR3 in DNA: TGTGCCAGCAGTTTACAGGGACAGGGCCATGAGCAGTTCTTC. Translating it yields CASSLQGQGHEQFF.